These T cell receptor beta chains were read from a single sample in a study of blood T cell repertoires in COVID-19. The method was immunoSEQ multiplex PCR; TCRdb's version includes in-frame clones alone and lacks a portion of them. The sample holds about 89,000 clones, over 65% seen once. The sample comprised peripheral blood. The receptors originated from a human donor in a cohort sampled during active COVID-19. Both conserved end residues are part of each CDR3. A D gene is named only where the DNA matches it firmly. Clone sizes are given selectively: once, few, many, or a class where the clone is expanded.

clone_size: few
j_call: TRBJ1-3
v_call: TRBV28
d_call: .
cdr3_aa: CASSSPPRSSGNTIYF
cdr3_nt: TGTGCCAGCAGTTCTCCCCCACGGAGCTCTGGAAACACCATATATTTT

clone_size: .
j_call: TRBJ1-1
v_call: TRBV20-1
d_call: .
cdr3_aa: CSAMGAGVAFF
cdr3_nt: TGCAGTGCTATGGGGGCCGGTGTAGCTTTCTTT

clone_size: .
j_call: TRBJ2-1
v_call: TRBV6-5
d_call: .
cdr3_aa: CASSYSPSEYNEQFF
cdr3_nt: TGTGCCAGCAGTTACTCGCCTAGCGAGTACAATGAGCAGTTCTTC

clone_size: few
j_call: TRBJ2-7
v_call: TRBV9
d_call: .
cdr3_aa: CASSVGYGGTYEQYF
cdr3_nt: TGTGCCAGCAGCGTAGGGTATGGAGGGACCTACGAGCAGTACTTC

clone_size: .
j_call: TRBJ2-1
v_call: TRBV4-2
d_call: TRBD2
cdr3_aa: CASSQEAGTTSYNEQFF
cdr3_nt: TGTGCCAGCAGCCAAGAAGCTGGGACTACATCATACAATGAGCAGTTCTTC

clone_size: .
j_call: TRBJ1-2
v_call: TRBV28
d_call: .
cdr3_aa: CASNFRGYYGYTF
cdr3_nt: TGTGCCAGCAACTTCAGGGGATACTATGGCTACACCTTC

clone_size: .
j_call: TRBJ2-5
v_call: TRBV27
d_call: .
cdr3_aa: CASGYGTLGGTQYF
cdr3_nt: TGTGCCAGCGGCTACGGGACCCTGGGGGGGACCCAGTACTTC

clone_size: .
j_call: TRBJ2-7
v_call: TRBV11-2
d_call: TRBD1
cdr3_aa: CASSLVRGQGYEQYF
cdr3_nt: TGTGCCAGCAGCTTAGTTAGGGGACAGGGCTACGAGCAGTACTTC

clone_size: .
j_call: TRBJ2-5
v_call: TRBV7-6
d_call: TRBD2
cdr3_aa: CASSLVRREGGETQYF
cdr3_nt: TGTGCCAGCAGCTTAGTACGGCGGGAGGGAGGGGAGACCCAGTACTTC

clone_size: once
j_call: TRBJ1-4
v_call: TRBV5-4
d_call: TRBD1
cdr3_aa: CASSWDRGGEKLFF
cdr3_nt: TGTGCCAGCAGCTGGGACAGGGGTGGAGAAAAACTGTTTTTT

clone_size: .
j_call: TRBJ2-5
v_call: TRBV9
d_call: TRBD2
cdr3_aa: CASSVVPSGFETQYF
cdr3_nt: TGTGCCAGCAGCGTAGTCCCTAGCGGGTTCGAGACCCAGTACTTC

clone_size: .
j_call: TRBJ1-5
v_call: TRBV19
d_call: TRBD1
cdr3_aa: CASSQGVGQPQHF
cdr3_nt: TGTGCCAGTAGCCAGGGGGTGGGTCAGCCCCAGCATTTT

clone_size: .
j_call: TRBJ1-1
v_call: TRBV7-6
d_call: .
cdr3_aa: CASSPSIQVYTEAFF
cdr3_nt: TGTGCCAGCAGCCCATCCATACAGGTCTACACTGAAGCTTTCTTT

clone_size: .
j_call: TRBJ2-2
v_call: TRBV7-8
d_call: TRBD2
cdr3_aa: CASSAERDAGELFF
cdr3_nt: TGTGCCAGCAGCGCAGAGCGGGATGCCGGGGAGCTGTTTTTT

clone_size: once
j_call: TRBJ1-6
v_call: TRBV18
d_call: .
cdr3_aa: CASSMQEGNSPLHF
cdr3_nt: TGTGCCAGCTCAATGCAGGAGGGGAATTCACCCCTCCACTTT

clone_size: once
j_call: TRBJ1-1
v_call: TRBV27
d_call: TRBD1
cdr3_aa: CASSRTGGARNTEAFF
cdr3_nt: TGTGCCAGCAGTAGGACAGGGGGCGCGAGGAACACTGAAGCTTTCTTT

clone_size: .
j_call: TRBJ2-7
v_call: TRBV28
d_call: .
cdr3_aa: CASSLEGLYYEQYF
cdr3_nt: TGTGCCAGCAGTTTAGAGGGACTGTACTACGAGCAGTACTTC

clone_size: .
j_call: TRBJ2-7
v_call: TRBV28
d_call: .
cdr3_aa: CASKGGWKGQYF
cdr3_nt: TGTGCCAGCAAGGGGGGGTGGAAGGGTCAGTACTTC

clone_size: .
j_call: TRBJ1-1
v_call: TRBV7-2
d_call: .
cdr3_aa: CASSHSTAINTEAFF
cdr3_nt: TGTGCCAGCAGCCACTCGACAGCTATTAACACTGAAGCTTTCTTT

clone_size: .
j_call: TRBJ1-5
v_call: TRBV11-2
d_call: .
cdr3_aa: CASSQGSQPQHF
cdr3_nt: TGTGCCAGCAGTCAGGGTTCCCAGCCCCAGCATTTT

clone_size: .
j_call: TRBJ1-6
v_call: TRBV19
d_call: TRBD1
cdr3_aa: CASSPWDRNSPLHF
cdr3_nt: TGTGCCAGTAGTCCCTGGGACAGGAACTCACCCCTCCACTTT

clone_size: few
j_call: TRBJ2-7
v_call: TRBV3-1/TRBV3-2
d_call: .
cdr3_aa: CASSQVSSYEQYF
cdr3_nt: TGTGCCAGCAGCCAAGTTAGCTCCTACGAGCAGTACTTC

clone_size: many
j_call: TRBJ2-1
v_call: TRBV16
d_call: TRBD2
cdr3_aa: CASSYQSGRAFF
cdr3_nt: TGTGCCAGCAGCTATCAATCCGGGAGGGCGTTCTTC

clone_size: .
j_call: TRBJ2-3
v_call: TRBV28
d_call: TRBD2
cdr3_aa: CASSLGLATDTQYF
cdr3_nt: TGTGCCAGCAGTTTAGGACTAGCGACAGATACGCAGTATTTT

clone_size: .
j_call: TRBJ1-2
v_call: TRBV11-1
d_call: .
cdr3_aa: CASSLARGASYGYTF
cdr3_nt: TGTGCCAGCAGCTTAGCCAGGGGCGCCAGCTATGGCTACACCTTC

clone_size: .
j_call: TRBJ1-1
v_call: TRBV28
d_call: .
cdr3_aa: CASSLPSGTGTEAFF
cdr3_nt: TGTGCCAGCAGTTTGCCCTCGGGAACGGGAACTGAAGCTTTCTTT

clone_size: .
j_call: TRBJ1-5
v_call: TRBV28
d_call: .
cdr3_aa: CASSFGAGWKPQHF
cdr3_nt: TGTGCCAGCAGTTTTGGGGCAGGGTGGAAGCCCCAGCATTTT

clone_size: .
j_call: TRBJ1-4
v_call: TRBV6-2/TRBV6-3
d_call: TRBD1
cdr3_aa: CASSRGQGATNEKLFF
cdr3_nt: TGTGCCAGCAGCCGCGGACAGGGGGCGACGAATGAAAAACTGTTTTTT

clone_size: .
j_call: TRBJ2-1
v_call: TRBV19
d_call: TRBD2
cdr3_aa: CASSIWLADITRLDEQFF
cdr3_nt: TGTGCCAGTAGTATTTGGCTAGCGGACATAACAAGGTTGGATGAGCAGTTCTTC

clone_size: .
j_call: TRBJ2-7
v_call: TRBV7-9
d_call: TRBD1
cdr3_aa: CASSEDREYPYEQYF
cdr3_nt: TGTGCCAGCAGCGAAGACAGGGAATACCCCTACGAGCAGTACTTC

clone_size: once
j_call: TRBJ2-7
v_call: TRBV2
d_call: TRBD1
cdr3_aa: CASSDGRGIYEQYF
cdr3_nt: TGTGCCAGCAGTGACGGCAGGGGGATCTACGAGCAGTACTTC

clone_size: .
j_call: TRBJ1-2
v_call: TRBV19
d_call: .
cdr3_aa: CASSIGLAYGYTF
cdr3_nt: TGTGCCAGTAGTATTGGCCTGGCTTATGGCTACACCTTC

clone_size: .
j_call: TRBJ2-3
v_call: TRBV11-3
d_call: .
cdr3_aa: CASSSRLGATDTQYF
cdr3_nt: TGTGCCAGCAGCTCCCGACTAGGGGCCACAGATACGCAGTATTTT

clone_size: .
j_call: TRBJ2-2
v_call: TRBV30
d_call: .
cdr3_aa: CAWSGANTGELFF
cdr3_nt: TGTGCCTGGAGTGGGGCCAACACCGGGGAGCTGTTTTTT

clone_size: .
j_call: TRBJ2-3
v_call: TRBV5-6
d_call: .
cdr3_aa: CASSLGPRIPHNTDTQYF
cdr3_nt: TGTGCCAGCAGCTTGGGACCCAGGATCCCGCATAACACAGATACGCAGTATTTT

clone_size: .
j_call: TRBJ2-5
v_call: TRBV7-2
d_call: TRBD2
cdr3_aa: CASSLAAGTSGKAKETQYF
cdr3_nt: TGTGCCAGCAGCTTAGCGGCCGGGACTAGCGGGAAGGCCAAAGAGACCCAGTACTTC

clone_size: .
j_call: TRBJ2-2
v_call: TRBV28
d_call: .
cdr3_aa: CASSWGRTGDTGELFF
cdr3_nt: TGTGCCAGCAGCTGGGGCCGGACGGGGGACACCGGGGAGCTGTTTTTT

clone_size: .
j_call: TRBJ2-5
v_call: TRBV6-2/TRBV6-3
d_call: .
cdr3_aa: CASSFSEETQYF
cdr3_nt: TGTGCCAGCAGTTTCAGTGAAGAGACCCAGTACTTC

clone_size: .
j_call: TRBJ2-1
v_call: TRBV6-5
d_call: .
cdr3_aa: CASRGDWRNEQFF
cdr3_nt: TGTGCCAGCAGAGGGGACTGGCGGAATGAGCAGTTCTTC

clone_size: once
j_call: TRBJ2-5
v_call: TRBV6-5
d_call: TRBD1
cdr3_aa: CASSLDRGGQETQYF
cdr3_nt: TGTGCCAGCAGCCTAGACAGGGGAGGTCAAGAGACCCAGTACTTC

clone_size: .
j_call: TRBJ1-1
v_call: TRBV9
d_call: .
cdr3_aa: CASSVAVMNTEAFF
cdr3_nt: TGTGCTAGCAGCGTAGCCGTAATGAACACTGAAGCTTTCTTT

clone_size: .
j_call: TRBJ1-4
v_call: TRBV3-1/TRBV3-2
d_call: .
cdr3_aa: CASSQGIIGGGFVGEKLFF
cdr3_nt: TGTGCCAGCAGCCAAGGAATAATCGGGGGTGGGTTCGTCGGTGAAAAACTGTTTTTT

clone_size: .
j_call: TRBJ1-2
v_call: TRBV7-9
d_call: .
cdr3_aa: CASSYRDGGYTF
cdr3_nt: TGTGCCAGCAGCTACAGGGATGGGGGCTACACCTTC

clone_size: .
j_call: TRBJ1-1
v_call: TRBV10-3
d_call: .
cdr3_aa: CAIREAGRGYTEAFF
cdr3_nt: TGTGCCATCAGGGAGGCAGGGAGGGGCTACACTGAAGCTTTCTTT

clone_size: .
j_call: TRBJ2-1
v_call: TRBV7-2
d_call: TRBD2
cdr3_aa: CASSLEGSGRIGNEQFF
cdr3_nt: TGTGCCAGCAGCTTAGAGGGTAGCGGGAGGATTGGGAATGAGCAGTTCTTC